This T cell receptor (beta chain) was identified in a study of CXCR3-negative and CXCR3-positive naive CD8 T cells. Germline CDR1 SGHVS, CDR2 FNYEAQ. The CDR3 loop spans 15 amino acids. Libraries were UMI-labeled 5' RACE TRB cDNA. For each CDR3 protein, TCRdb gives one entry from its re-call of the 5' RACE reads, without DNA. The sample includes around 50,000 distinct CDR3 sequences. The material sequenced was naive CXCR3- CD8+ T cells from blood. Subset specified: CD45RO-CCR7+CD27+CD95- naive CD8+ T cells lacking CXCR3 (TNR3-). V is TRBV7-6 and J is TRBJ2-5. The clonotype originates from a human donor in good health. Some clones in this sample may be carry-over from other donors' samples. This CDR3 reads CASSLRVGVGETQYF.